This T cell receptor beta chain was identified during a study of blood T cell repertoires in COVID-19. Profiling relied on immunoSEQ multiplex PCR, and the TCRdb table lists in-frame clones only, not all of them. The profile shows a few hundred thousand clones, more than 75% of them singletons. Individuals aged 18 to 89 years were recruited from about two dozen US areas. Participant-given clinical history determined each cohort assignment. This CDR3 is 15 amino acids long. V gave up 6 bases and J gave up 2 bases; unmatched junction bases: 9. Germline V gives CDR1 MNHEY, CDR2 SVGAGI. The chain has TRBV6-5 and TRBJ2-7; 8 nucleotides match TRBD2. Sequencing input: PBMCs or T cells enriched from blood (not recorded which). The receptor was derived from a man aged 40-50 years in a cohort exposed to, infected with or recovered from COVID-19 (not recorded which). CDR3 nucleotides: TGTGCCAGCAGCAGGAGCGGGAGCCCCACCTACGAGCAGTACTTC. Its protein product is CASSRSGSPTYEQYF.